Sequencing of this TCR beta chain was carried out in a study of shared clonotypes between healthy human individuals. TCRdb's copy holds only in-frame clones and misses some; the assay was immunoSEQ multiplex PCR. The table includes about 1 million clones, around 76% detected once. Donors had no recently reported acute infections or vaccinations and were HIV-negative. The CDR3 sequence is 13 residues long. Per germline, CDR1 MDHEN and CDR2 SYDVKM. With V trimmed by 6 bases and J by 8 bases, 9 bases remained unmatched. This clone was seen more than once but under ten times. The sample taken for sequencing was memory CD4+ T cells sorted from blood. Subset specified: CD45RA-negative fraction. This clonotype was sampled from a man between 18 and 29 years old in good health. The rearrangement joins TRBV28 to TRBJ1-2; 7 bases are a match to TRBD1. For the CDR3, the DNA is TGTGCCAGCAGCCTAACAGGGGTAAGCGGCTACACCTTC. It encodes CASSLTGVSGYTF.